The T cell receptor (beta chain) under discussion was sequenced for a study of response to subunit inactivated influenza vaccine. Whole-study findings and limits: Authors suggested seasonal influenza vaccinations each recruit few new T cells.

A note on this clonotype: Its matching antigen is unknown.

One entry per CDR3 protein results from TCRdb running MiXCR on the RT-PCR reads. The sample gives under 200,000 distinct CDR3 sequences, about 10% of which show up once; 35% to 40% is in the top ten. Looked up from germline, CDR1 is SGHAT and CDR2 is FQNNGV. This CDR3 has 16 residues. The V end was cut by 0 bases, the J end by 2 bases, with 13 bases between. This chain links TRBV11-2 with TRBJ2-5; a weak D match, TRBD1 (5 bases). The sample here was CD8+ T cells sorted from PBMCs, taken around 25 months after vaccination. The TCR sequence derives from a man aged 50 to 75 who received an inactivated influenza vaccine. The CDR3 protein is CASSLDVQDLQETQYF. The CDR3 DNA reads TGTGCCAGCAGCTTAGATGTACAGGACCTTCAAGAGACCCAGTACTTC.